This TCR beta chain originates from a study of T cell responses to AZD1222 COVID-19 vaccine. Study results and limitations: Among the donors, most were white British and more were female, and clonal diversity was possibly underestimated. Baseline seropositivity occurred in only a handful of AZD1222 recipients.

Second-dose intervals near 4 or 12 weeks were combined. CDR3 length equals 16 residues. Trimming cost V 3 bases and J 8 bases; bases outside gene matches: 12. Germline V gives CDR1 LGHNA, CDR2 YSLEER. To note about this clone: The antigen remains unidentified.

Using immunoSEQ multiplex PCR, the repertoire was profiled, and TCRdb retains in-frame clones only, with some absent. Here the sample spans 90,000 to 120,000 clones, around nine tenths being singletons. This TCR derives from an adult who received the AZD1222 COVID-19 vaccine. The sample here was peripheral blood, taken 28 days after the second AZD1222 dose. This chain connects TRBV4-3 to TRBJ2-1; TRBD2 matches 8 bases. The CDR3 coding sequence is TGCGCCAGCAGCCACCCCCCAGGAAGCGGGAGTTATGAGCAGTTCTTC. As protein: CASSHPPGSGSYEQFF.